This record covers a single TCR beta chain. The CDR3 runs 14 residues. V lost 0 bases and J lost 10, with 15 bases in between. The germline gives CDR1 GTSNPN, CDR2 SVGIG (reference sequence). These data belong to a study of TIL therapy for anti-PD-1-resistant metastatic lung cancer. The overall study: Tumors had a median PD-L1 proportion score of 4.5% to 7%. By whole-exome sequencing, median non-synonymous tumor mutation burden was roughly 1.6 mutations per megabase.

Time point denoted: pre-treatment sample, taken before nivolumab and TIL therapy. Most excised metastases sampled were pleural nodules or supraclavicular lymph nodes. Progressing patients received lymphodepletion, expanded TIL infusion and IL-2. The immunoSEQ assay was v3. The repertoire was sequenced with immunoSEQ multiplex PCR; TCRdb's copy has only in-frame clones and lacks some. The repertoire has roughly 2,500 clones, roughly four fifths of them found once; the top ten carry about 17%. Sequenced here: tumor tissue, sampled at baseline. The source is a person aged 25 to 79 with non-small cell lung cancer. Some clones in this sample may be carry-over from other donors' samples. The chain recombines TRBV30 with TRBJ1-4; D not certain. CDR3 residues: CAWSVLRDSGKLFF. The CDR3 DNA follows: TGTGCCTGGAGTGTACTAAGGGATTCGGGAAAACTGTTTTTT.